The rows below give T cell receptor beta chains drawn from one sample of a study of neurological immune-mediated disorders. TCRdb fed the 5' RACE reads into MiXCR, producing one record per CDR3 protein. This table has about 55,000 distinct CDR3 sequences, approximately 4.4% appearing once. Sequences were obtained from PBMCs. Source of these receptors: a man aged 50 to 60 with multiple sclerosis. Each CDR3 is given with its conserved first and last residue. The D gene is left open where the match is weak. The size of a clone is reported for some rows only, either as once, few or many, or as a class for expanded clones.

CDR3aa: CSARDSSGTGIGAFF; CDR3nt: TGCAGTGCTAGAGACAGCTCCGGGACAGGCATCGGGGCTTTCTTT; d_gene: TRBD1; v_gene: TRBV20-1; abundance: many; j_gene: TRBJ1-1
CDR3aa: CATSRGVLSGGSGNTIYF; CDR3nt: TGTGCCACCAGCAGAGGGGTTTTGTCAGGAGGCTCTGGAAACACCATATATTTT; d_gene: .; v_gene: TRBV15; abundance: medium-sized; j_gene: TRBJ1-3
CDR3aa: CASSQGLAASYEQYF; CDR3nt: TGTGCCAGCAGCCAAGGACTAGCCGCTTCCTACGAGCAGTACTTC; d_gene: TRBD2; v_gene: TRBV28; abundance: many; j_gene: TRBJ2-7
CDR3aa: CSARVLAGGNEQFF; CDR3nt: TGCAGTGCTAGAGTACTAGCGGGAGGCAATGAGCAGTTCTTC; d_gene: TRBD2; v_gene: TRBV20-1; abundance: few; j_gene: TRBJ2-1
CDR3aa: CSVNGGPGTVDYEQYF; CDR3nt: TGCAGCGTGAATGGGGGGCCCGGGACAGTAGACTACGAGCAGTACTTC; d_gene: .; v_gene: TRBV29-1; abundance: many; j_gene: TRBJ2-7
CDR3aa: CSASLSLLGVPYNEQFF; CDR3nt: TGCAGTGCTAGCCTCAGTCTTTTGGGGGTGCCCTACAATGAGCAGTTCTTC; d_gene: .; v_gene: TRBV20-1; abundance: many; j_gene: TRBJ2-1
CDR3aa: CASRVRESYNEQFF; CDR3nt: TGTGCCAGCAGGGTTCGGGAGTCCTACAATGAGCAGTTCTTC; d_gene: .; v_gene: TRBV2; abundance: few; j_gene: TRBJ2-1
CDR3aa: CSVEFLGINNEQFF; CDR3nt: TGCAGCGTTGAATTCTTGGGAATTAACAATGAGCAGTTCTTC; d_gene: .; v_gene: TRBV29-1; abundance: .; j_gene: TRBJ2-1
CDR3aa: CASSLGGAGEKLFF; CDR3nt: TGTGCCAGCAGCTTAGGAGGGGCAGGAGAAAAACTGTTTTTT; d_gene: .; v_gene: TRBV7-8; abundance: many; j_gene: TRBJ1-4
CDR3aa: CASSRDSGVNTEAFF; CDR3nt: TGTGCCAGCAGCCGGGACTCCGGGGTGAACACTGAAGCTTTCTTT; d_gene: .; v_gene: TRBV27; abundance: many; j_gene: TRBJ1-1
CDR3aa: CSARDPGQKSYEQYF; CDR3nt: TGCAGTGCTAGGGATCCGGGACAGAAATCCTACGAGCAGTACTTC; d_gene: TRBD1; v_gene: TRBV20-1; abundance: many; j_gene: TRBJ2-7
CDR3aa: CASSWQGATGELFF; CDR3nt: TGTGCCAGCAGCTGGCAGGGGGCCACCGGGGAGCTGTTTTTT; d_gene: TRBD1; v_gene: TRBV7-9; abundance: many; j_gene: TRBJ2-2
CDR3aa: CSARDPGGGHQPQHF; CDR3nt: TGCAGTGCTAGAGATCCCGGGGGAGGGCATCAGCCCCAGCATTTT; d_gene: .; v_gene: TRBV20-1; abundance: many; j_gene: TRBJ1-5
CDR3aa: CSARADGISHEQYF; CDR3nt: TGCAGTGCTAGAGCGGACGGGATCTCCCACGAGCAGTACTTC; d_gene: .; v_gene: TRBV20-1; abundance: many; j_gene: TRBJ2-7
CDR3aa: CASSWGATTDTQYF; CDR3nt: TGCGCCAGCAGCTGGGGGGCCACCACAGATACGCAGTATTTT; d_gene: .; v_gene: TRBV5-1; abundance: many; j_gene: TRBJ2-3
CDR3aa: CSVVRGGHTDTQYF; CDR3nt: TGCAGCGTTGTTCGGGGGGGACACACAGATACGCAGTATTTT; d_gene: TRBD2; v_gene: TRBV29-1; abundance: .; j_gene: TRBJ2-3
CDR3aa: CASSLPQGALLGSGETQYF; CDR3nt: TGCGCCAGCAGCCTTCCTCAGGGGGCTCTCCTGGGGAGTGGAGAGACCCAGTACTTC; d_gene: TRBD1; v_gene: TRBV5-1; abundance: many; j_gene: TRBJ2-5
CDR3aa: CASRQGTGPYEQYF; CDR3nt: TGTGCCAGCAGACAAGGGACAGGTCCCTACGAGCAGTACTTC; d_gene: TRBD1; v_gene: TRBV7-9; abundance: .; j_gene: TRBJ2-7
CDR3aa: CSARGPSTDTQYF; CDR3nt: TGCAGTGCTCGAGGACCTAGCACAGATACGCAGTATTTT; d_gene: .; v_gene: TRBV20-1; abundance: .; j_gene: TRBJ2-3
CDR3aa: CSATQGARADTQYF; CDR3nt: TGCAGTGCAACACAGGGGGCGCGCGCAGATACGCAGTATTTT; d_gene: TRBD1; v_gene: TRBV20-1; abundance: many; j_gene: TRBJ2-3
CDR3aa: CASSDGQGRTDTQYF; CDR3nt: TGTGCCAGCAGTGACGGACAGGGCCGCACAGATACGCAGTATTTT; d_gene: TRBD1; v_gene: TRBV2; abundance: many; j_gene: TRBJ2-3
CDR3aa: CASQAPGARQPQNF; CDR3nt: TGTGCCAGCCAAGCGCCGGGGGCGCGACAGCCCCAGAATTTT; d_gene: .; v_gene: TRBV28; abundance: .; j_gene: TRBJ1-5
CDR3aa: CASRNDYRGRAEAFF; CDR3nt: TGTGCCAGCAGAAACGATTACAGGGGGCGCGCCGAAGCTTTCTTT; d_gene: TRBD1; v_gene: TRBV12-3/TRBV12-4; abundance: many; j_gene: TRBJ1-1
CDR3aa: CASSESPVIQETQYF; CDR3nt: TGTGCCAGCAGTGAGAGTCCGGTAATCCAAGAGACCCAGTACTTC; d_gene: .; v_gene: TRBV2; abundance: .; j_gene: TRBJ2-5
CDR3aa: CASRRGDTGELFF; CDR3nt: TGCGCCAGCAGAAGAGGGGACACCGGGGAGCTGTTTTTT; d_gene: .; v_gene: TRBV10-2; abundance: many; j_gene: TRBJ2-2
CDR3aa: CASSPGSGDRDQFF; CDR3nt: TGTGCCAGCAGCCCGGGGTCGGGGGACAGGGACCAGTTCTTC; d_gene: TRBD1; v_gene: TRBV5-6; abundance: many; j_gene: TRBJ2-1
CDR3aa: CASKKQGAYEQFF; CDR3nt: TGCGCCAGCAAAAAACAGGGGGCCTATGAGCAGTTCTTC; d_gene: TRBD1; v_gene: TRBV5-1; abundance: once; j_gene: TRBJ2-1
CDR3aa: CASSEPTRHLNTEAFF; CDR3nt: TGTGCCAGCAGTGAACCGACTAGACACCTGAACACTGAAGCTTTCTTT; d_gene: .; v_gene: TRBV6-1; abundance: many; j_gene: TRBJ1-1
CDR3aa: CASSLLGGTNTIYF; CDR3nt: TGTGCCAGCAGTCTACTCGGGGGAACAAACACCATATATTTT; d_gene: .; v_gene: TRBV11-2; abundance: few; j_gene: TRBJ1-3
CDR3aa: CSARLPPISSNTNEKLFF; CDR3nt: TGCAGTGCCCGATTACCGCCCATATCCTCCAACACTAATGAAAAACTGTTTTTT; d_gene: .; v_gene: TRBV20-1; abundance: many; j_gene: TRBJ1-4
CDR3aa: CASSPRERPNEKLFF; CDR3nt: TGTGCCAGCAGCCCCCGGGAACGCCCTAATGAAAAACTGTTTTTT; d_gene: .; v_gene: TRBV7-6; abundance: few; j_gene: TRBJ1-4
CDR3aa: CASSALAERETQYF; CDR3nt: TGTGCCAGCAGCGCACTAGCGGAGAGAGAGACCCAGTACTTC; d_gene: TRBD2; v_gene: TRBV9; abundance: many; j_gene: TRBJ2-5
CDR3aa: CASSLDGGQGAQPQHF; CDR3nt: TGCGCCAGCAGCTTGGATGGGGGTCAAGGCGCTCAGCCCCAGCATTTT; d_gene: .; v_gene: TRBV5-1; abundance: many; j_gene: TRBJ1-5
CDR3aa: CASSLALPGLASGELFF; CDR3nt: TGTGCCAGCAGCTTAGCTCTACCGGGACTAGCATCAGGGGAGCTGTTTTTT; d_gene: TRBD2; v_gene: TRBV7-8; abundance: .; j_gene: TRBJ2-2
CDR3aa: CATSDPTSGGPPNEQFF; CDR3nt: TGTGCCACCAGTGATCCGACTAGCGGGGGACCCCCGAATGAGCAGTTCTTC; d_gene: TRBD2; v_gene: TRBV24-1; abundance: few; j_gene: TRBJ2-1
CDR3aa: CASSLRYDEQFF; CDR3nt: TGTGCCAGCAGCCTCCGGTACGATGAGCAGTTCTTC; d_gene: .; v_gene: TRBV28; abundance: many; j_gene: TRBJ2-1
CDR3aa: CASSPTRRDGDTEAFF; CDR3nt: TGCGCCAGCAGCCCCACCCGACGGGATGGGGACACTGAAGCTTTCTTT; d_gene: .; v_gene: TRBV4-1; abundance: many; j_gene: TRBJ1-1
CDR3aa: CASSDSPGTGSNEQFF; CDR3nt: TGTGCCAGCAGTGACTCGCCCGGGACAGGGTCCAATGAGCAGTTCTTC; d_gene: TRBD1; v_gene: TRBV6-4; abundance: many; j_gene: TRBJ2-1
CDR3aa: CASSPTWTNTEAFF; CDR3nt: TGTGCCAGCAGTCCGACGTGGACGAACACTGAAGCTTTCTTT; d_gene: .; v_gene: TRBV27; abundance: many; j_gene: TRBJ1-1
CDR3aa: CASSSLLGQGADEQYF; CDR3nt: TGTGCCAGCAGTTCCCTCCTGGGACAGGGGGCAGACGAGCAGTACTTC; d_gene: TRBD1; v_gene: TRBV27; abundance: few; j_gene: TRBJ2-7
CDR3aa: CATSDGRTSSGGARNEQFF; CDR3nt: TGTGCCACCAGTGATGGGCGGACCTCTAGCGGGGGGGCGCGAAATGAGCAGTTCTTC; d_gene: TRBD2; v_gene: TRBV24-1; abundance: many; j_gene: TRBJ2-1
CDR3aa: CASRLAGVNTGELFF; CDR3nt: TGTGCCAGCAGGTTAGCGGGGGTGAACACCGGGGAGCTGTTTTTT; d_gene: TRBD2; v_gene: TRBV3-1; abundance: many; j_gene: TRBJ2-2
CDR3aa: CSAYEGSSYEQYF; CDR3nt: TGCAGCGCGTATGAAGGGAGCTCCTACGAGCAGTACTTC; d_gene: .; v_gene: TRBV29-1; abundance: many; j_gene: TRBJ2-7
CDR3aa: CSATRGQARMEIQYF; CDR3nt: TGCAGTGCCACAAGGGGGCAGGCCAGAATGGAAATTCAGTACTTC; d_gene: TRBD1; v_gene: TRBV20-1; abundance: few; j_gene: TRBJ2-4
CDR3aa: CASSYGTGVYELYF; CDR3nt: TGTGCCAGCAGTTACGGGACAGGGGTTTACGAGCTGTACTTC; d_gene: TRBD1; v_gene: TRBV6-5; abundance: .; j_gene: TRBJ2-7
CDR3aa: CASSSSGTGGNNSPLHF; CDR3nt: TGTGCCAGCAGCAGCTCCGGGACAGGGGGGAATAATTCACCCCTCCACTTT; d_gene: TRBD1; v_gene: TRBV11-1; abundance: many; j_gene: TRBJ1-6
CDR3aa: CASSPREDTQYF; CDR3nt: TGTGCCAGCTCACCAAGGGAAGATACGCAGTATTTT; d_gene: .; v_gene: TRBV18; abundance: few; j_gene: TRBJ2-3
CDR3aa: CASSEAGYTGELFF; CDR3nt: TGTGCCAGCAGCGAAGCGGGGTACACCGGGGAGCTGTTTTTT; d_gene: TRBD2; v_gene: TRBV25-1; abundance: many; j_gene: TRBJ2-2
CDR3aa: CASSSGTSGAYEQYF; CDR3nt: TGCGCCAGCAGCTCAGGGACTAGCGGGGCCTACGAGCAGTACTTC; d_gene: TRBD2; v_gene: TRBV5-1; abundance: many; j_gene: TRBJ2-7
CDR3aa: CASSFTGPNQPQHF; CDR3nt: TGTGCCAGCAGTTTCACGGGACCCAATCAGCCCCAGCATTTT; d_gene: .; v_gene: TRBV27; abundance: many; j_gene: TRBJ1-5
CDR3aa: CASSFEHNEQFF; CDR3nt: TGTGCCAGCAGCTTTGAGCACAATGAGCAGTTCTTC; d_gene: .; v_gene: TRBV11-2; abundance: many; j_gene: TRBJ2-1
CDR3aa: CASSRTLGTGELFF; CDR3nt: TGTGCCAGCAGCCGGACCTTGGGCACCGGGGAGCTGTTTTTT; d_gene: .; v_gene: TRBV6-5; abundance: .; j_gene: TRBJ2-2
CDR3aa: CAILRSGNTQYF; CDR3nt: TGTGCCATCCTTAGATCCGGAAATACGCAGTATTTT; d_gene: .; v_gene: TRBV10-3; abundance: .; j_gene: TRBJ2-3